The source of this T cell receptor (beta chain) is a study of T cells in Graves' hyperthyroidism and ophthalmopathy. This clonotype was detected a few times. Template material for amplifying TCR beta CDR3 regions consisted of RNA transcripts. Carried out on the TCR CDR3, a first-round RT-PCR used the HTBI primer set. TCRdb itself ran the multiplex PCR reads through MiXCR, one entry per CDR3 protein. The sample holds around 250,000 distinct CDR3 sequences; more than 12% are singletons and the top ten take 13%. Germline CDR1 is SGDLS and CDR2 is YYNGEE. Trimming removed 4 bases at V and 4 bases at J, with 21 bases between. This CDR3 has 16 residues. Blood sampling occurred at first hyperthyroidism diagnosis, ahead of any ophthalmopathy symptoms.

The V and J genes are TRBV9 and TRBJ2-7, with D hard to call. The specimen was blood. This TCR was recovered from a woman in her forties with Graves' hyperthyroidism that later progressed to Graves' ophthalmopathy. The DNA for the CDR3 is TGTGCCAGCAGCTCCCACAACACTGAATCAGTATACGAGCAGTACTTC. It yields the protein CASSSHNTESVYEQYF. The full variable domain, with the rest looked up from reference TRBV9 and TRBJ2-7, is DSGVTQTPKHLITATGQRVTLRCSPRSGDLSVYWYQQSLDQGLQFLIQYYNGEERAKGNILERFSAQQFPDLHSELNLSSLELGDSALYFCASSSHNTESVYEQYFGPGTRLTVT.